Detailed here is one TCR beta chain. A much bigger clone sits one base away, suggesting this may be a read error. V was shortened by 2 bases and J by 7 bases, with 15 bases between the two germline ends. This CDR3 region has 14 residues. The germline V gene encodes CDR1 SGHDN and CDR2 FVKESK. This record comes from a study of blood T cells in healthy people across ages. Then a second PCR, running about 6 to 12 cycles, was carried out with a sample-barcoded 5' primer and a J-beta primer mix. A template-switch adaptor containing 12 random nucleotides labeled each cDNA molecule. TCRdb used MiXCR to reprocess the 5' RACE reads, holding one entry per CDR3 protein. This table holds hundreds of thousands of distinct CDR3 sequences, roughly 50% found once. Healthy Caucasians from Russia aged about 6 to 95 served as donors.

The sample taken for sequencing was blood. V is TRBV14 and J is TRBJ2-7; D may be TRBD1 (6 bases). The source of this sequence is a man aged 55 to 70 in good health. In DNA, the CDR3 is TGTGCCAGCAGCCAAACTCACAGGGCGTGGGAGCAGTACTTC. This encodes CASSQTHRAWEQYF.